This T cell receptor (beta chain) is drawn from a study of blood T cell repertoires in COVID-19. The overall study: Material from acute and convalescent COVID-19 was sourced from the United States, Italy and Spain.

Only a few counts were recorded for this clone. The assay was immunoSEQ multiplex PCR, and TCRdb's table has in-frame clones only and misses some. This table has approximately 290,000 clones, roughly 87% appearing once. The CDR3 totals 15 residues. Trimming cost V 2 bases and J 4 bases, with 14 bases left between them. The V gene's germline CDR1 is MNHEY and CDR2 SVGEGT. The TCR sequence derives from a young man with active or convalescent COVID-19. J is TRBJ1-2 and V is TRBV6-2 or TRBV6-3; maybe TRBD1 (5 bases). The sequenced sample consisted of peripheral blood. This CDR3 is CASSYGAGFLYGYTF. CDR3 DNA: TGTGCCAGCAGTTACGGGGCAGGTTTCCTCTATGGCTACACCTTC.